The rows below give T cell receptor beta chains drawn from one sample of a study of blood T cells in healthy people across ages. TCRdb reprocessed the 5' RACE reads with MiXCR, giving one entry per CDR3 protein. The sample shows around 1,600,000 distinct CDR3 sequences, 42% of them seen only once. The sequenced sample consisted of blood. The receptor source for this set is a woman younger than 35 in good health. Each CDR3 is given with its conserved first and last residue. Only part of the rows carry a size: once, few, many, or a class if the clone is expanded.

>TRBV9|few|TRBJ2-3
CASSASGGGTDTQYF
>TRBV6-1|-|TRBJ2-3
CASRVGSPTDTQYF
>TRBV20-1|-|TRBJ2-1
CSALVGGEQFF
>TRBV7-9|few|TRBJ2-1
CASSTTLAGVPFGSYNEQFF
>TRBV7-8|-|TRBJ1-3
CASSLGVSAGNTIYF
>TRBV28|-|TRBJ1-4
CASSANRGWGEKLFF
>TRBV6-1|-|TRBJ2-1
CASTLAGNNEQFF
>TRBV6-4|-|TRBJ2-1
CASSASGRFNEQFF
>TRBV27|-|TRBJ2-1
CASTPEVGSSYNEQFF
>TRBV29-1|-|TRBJ2-1
CSVSGAWEYNEQFF
>TRBV18|-|TRBJ2-7
CASSPGVHGYEQYF
>TRBV5-1|-|TRBJ2-1
CASSLVASGNNEQFF
>TRBV6-1|-|TRBJ2-1
CASSDRNAGHQETQFF
>TRBV10-3|-|TRBJ1-6
CAISRTAENSPLHF
>TRBV4-2|few|TRBJ2-5
CACSQRYQETQYF
>TRBV15|few|TRBJ2-7
CATSRDGLAGTYEQYF